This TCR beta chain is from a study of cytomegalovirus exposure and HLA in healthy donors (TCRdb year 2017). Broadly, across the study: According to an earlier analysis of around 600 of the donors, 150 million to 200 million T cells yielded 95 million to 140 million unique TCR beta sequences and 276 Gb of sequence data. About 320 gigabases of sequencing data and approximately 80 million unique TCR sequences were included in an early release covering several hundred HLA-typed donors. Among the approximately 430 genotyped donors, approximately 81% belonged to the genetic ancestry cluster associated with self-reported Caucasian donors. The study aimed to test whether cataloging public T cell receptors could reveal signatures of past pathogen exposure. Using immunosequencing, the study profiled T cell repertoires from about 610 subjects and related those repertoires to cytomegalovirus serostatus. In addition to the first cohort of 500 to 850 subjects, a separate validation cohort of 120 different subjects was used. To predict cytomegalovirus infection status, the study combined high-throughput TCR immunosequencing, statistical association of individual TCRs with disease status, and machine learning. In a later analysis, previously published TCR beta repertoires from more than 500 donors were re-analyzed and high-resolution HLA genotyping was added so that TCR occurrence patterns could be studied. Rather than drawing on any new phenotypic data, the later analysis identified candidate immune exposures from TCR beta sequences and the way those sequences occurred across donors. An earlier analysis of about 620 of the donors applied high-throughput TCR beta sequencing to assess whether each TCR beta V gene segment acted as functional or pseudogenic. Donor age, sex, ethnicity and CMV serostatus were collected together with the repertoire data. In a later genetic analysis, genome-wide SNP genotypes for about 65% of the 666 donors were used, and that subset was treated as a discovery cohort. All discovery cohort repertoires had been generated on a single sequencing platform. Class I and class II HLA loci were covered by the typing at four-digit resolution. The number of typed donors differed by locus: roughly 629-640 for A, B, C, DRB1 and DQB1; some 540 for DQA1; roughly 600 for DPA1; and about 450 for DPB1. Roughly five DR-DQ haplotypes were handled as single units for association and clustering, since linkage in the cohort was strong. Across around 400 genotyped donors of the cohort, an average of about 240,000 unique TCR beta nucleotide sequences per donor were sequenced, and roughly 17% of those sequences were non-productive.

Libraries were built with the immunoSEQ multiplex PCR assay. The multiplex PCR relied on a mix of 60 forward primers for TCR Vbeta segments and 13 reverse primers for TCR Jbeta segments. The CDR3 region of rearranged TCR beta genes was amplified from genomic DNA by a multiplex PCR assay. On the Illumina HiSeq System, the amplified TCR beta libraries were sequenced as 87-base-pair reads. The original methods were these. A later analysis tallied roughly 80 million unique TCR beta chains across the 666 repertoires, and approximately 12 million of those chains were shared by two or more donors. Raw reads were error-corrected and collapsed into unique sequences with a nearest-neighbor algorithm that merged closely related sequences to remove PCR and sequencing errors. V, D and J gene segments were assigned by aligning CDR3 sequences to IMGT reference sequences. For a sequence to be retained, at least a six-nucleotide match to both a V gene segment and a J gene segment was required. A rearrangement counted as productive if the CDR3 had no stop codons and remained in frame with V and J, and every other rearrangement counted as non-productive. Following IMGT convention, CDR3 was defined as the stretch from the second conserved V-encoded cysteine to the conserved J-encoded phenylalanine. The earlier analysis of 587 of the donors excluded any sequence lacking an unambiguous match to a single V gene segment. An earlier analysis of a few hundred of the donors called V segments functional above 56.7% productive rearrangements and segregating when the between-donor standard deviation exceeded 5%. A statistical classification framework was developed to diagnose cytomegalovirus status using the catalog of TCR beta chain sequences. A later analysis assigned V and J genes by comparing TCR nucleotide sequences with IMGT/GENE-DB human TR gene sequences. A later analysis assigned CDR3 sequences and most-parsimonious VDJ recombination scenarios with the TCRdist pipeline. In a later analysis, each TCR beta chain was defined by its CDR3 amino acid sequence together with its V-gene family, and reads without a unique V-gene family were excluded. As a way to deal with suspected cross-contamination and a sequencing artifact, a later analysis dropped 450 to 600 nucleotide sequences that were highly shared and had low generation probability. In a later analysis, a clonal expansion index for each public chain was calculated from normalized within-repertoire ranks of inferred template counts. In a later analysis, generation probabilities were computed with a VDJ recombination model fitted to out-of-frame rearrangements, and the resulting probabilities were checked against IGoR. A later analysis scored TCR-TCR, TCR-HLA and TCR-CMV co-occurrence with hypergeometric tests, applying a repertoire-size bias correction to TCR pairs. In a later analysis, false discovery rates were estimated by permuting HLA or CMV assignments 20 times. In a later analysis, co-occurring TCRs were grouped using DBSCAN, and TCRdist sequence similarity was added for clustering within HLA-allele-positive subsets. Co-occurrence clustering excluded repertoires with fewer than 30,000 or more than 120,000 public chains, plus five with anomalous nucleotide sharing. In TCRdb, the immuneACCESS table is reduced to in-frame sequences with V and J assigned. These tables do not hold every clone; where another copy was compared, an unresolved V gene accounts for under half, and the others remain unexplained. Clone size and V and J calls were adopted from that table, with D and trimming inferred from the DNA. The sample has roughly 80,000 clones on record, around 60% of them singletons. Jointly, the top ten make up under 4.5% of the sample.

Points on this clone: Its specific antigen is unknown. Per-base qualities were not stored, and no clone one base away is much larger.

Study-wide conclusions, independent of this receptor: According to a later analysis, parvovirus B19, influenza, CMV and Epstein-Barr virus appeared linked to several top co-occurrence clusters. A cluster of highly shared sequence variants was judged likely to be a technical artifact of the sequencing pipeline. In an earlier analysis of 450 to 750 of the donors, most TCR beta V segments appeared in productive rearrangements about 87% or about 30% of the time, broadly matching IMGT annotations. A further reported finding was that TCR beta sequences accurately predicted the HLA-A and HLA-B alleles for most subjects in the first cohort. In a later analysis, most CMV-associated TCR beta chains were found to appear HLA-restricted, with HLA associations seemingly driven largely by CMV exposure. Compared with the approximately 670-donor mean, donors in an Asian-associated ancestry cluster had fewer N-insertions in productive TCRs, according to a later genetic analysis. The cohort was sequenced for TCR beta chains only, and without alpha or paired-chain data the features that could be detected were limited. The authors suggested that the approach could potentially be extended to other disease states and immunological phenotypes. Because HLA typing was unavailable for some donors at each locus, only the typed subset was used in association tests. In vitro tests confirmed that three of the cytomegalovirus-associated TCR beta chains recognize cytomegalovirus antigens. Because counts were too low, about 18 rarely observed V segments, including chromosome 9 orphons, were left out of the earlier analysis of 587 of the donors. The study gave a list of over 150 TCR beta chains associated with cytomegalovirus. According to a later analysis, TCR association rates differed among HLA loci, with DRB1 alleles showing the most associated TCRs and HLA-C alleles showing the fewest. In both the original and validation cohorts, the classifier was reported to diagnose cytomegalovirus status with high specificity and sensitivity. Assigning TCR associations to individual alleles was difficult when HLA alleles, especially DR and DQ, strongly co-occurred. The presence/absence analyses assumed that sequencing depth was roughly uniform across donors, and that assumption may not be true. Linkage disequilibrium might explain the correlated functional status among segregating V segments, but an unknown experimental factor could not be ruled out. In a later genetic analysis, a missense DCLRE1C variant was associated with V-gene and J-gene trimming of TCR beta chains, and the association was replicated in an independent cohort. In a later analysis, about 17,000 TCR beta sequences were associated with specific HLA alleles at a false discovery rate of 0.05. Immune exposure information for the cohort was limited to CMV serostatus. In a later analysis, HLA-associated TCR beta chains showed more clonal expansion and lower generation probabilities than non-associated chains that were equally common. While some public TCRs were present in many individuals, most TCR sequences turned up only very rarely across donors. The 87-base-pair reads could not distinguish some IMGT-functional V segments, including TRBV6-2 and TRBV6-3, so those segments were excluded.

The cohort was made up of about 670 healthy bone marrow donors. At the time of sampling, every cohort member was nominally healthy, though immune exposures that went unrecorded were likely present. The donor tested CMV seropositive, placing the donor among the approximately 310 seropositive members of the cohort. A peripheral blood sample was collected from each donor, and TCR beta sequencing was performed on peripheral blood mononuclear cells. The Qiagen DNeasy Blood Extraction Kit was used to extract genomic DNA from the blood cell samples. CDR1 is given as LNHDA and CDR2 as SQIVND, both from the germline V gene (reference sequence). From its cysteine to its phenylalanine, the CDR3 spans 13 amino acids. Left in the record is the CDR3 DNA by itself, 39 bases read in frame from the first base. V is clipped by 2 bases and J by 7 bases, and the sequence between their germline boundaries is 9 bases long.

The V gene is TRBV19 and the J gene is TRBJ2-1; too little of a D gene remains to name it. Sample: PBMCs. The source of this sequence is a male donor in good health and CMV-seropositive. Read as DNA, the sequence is TGTGCCAGTAGTATACGACAACCTAATGAGCAGTTCTTC. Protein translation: CASSIRQPNEQFF.